The count of the clone carrying this T cell receptor beta chain is one. Its antigen is undetermined. A much larger clone is a single base away; this may be a read error. Generation of bulk TCR libraries relied on previously described methods and listed TCR primers. TCRdb re-called the PCR reads through MiXCR, storing one row per CDR3 protein. The sample contains roughly 10,000 distinct CDR3 sequences, 21% of which appear only once. The data originate from a study of molecular identifiers for immune sequencing clone quantification. Study-level results: The sizes of highly expanded clones could be underestimated when identical TCR molecules share a barcode.

Sorted naive CD8 T cells were those defined as CD8+CD4-CCR7+CD45RA+. The receptor comes from a human donor in good health. Some libraries in this study had Jurkat cell RNA spiked in. The material sequenced was naive CD8+ T cells from blood, with Jurkat cell RNA spiked in. As to subset: FACS-sorted CD8+CD4-CCR7+CD45RA+ naive T cells.

Here the CDR3 reads CASSPGAQYTQYF. Written as DNA, the CDR3 is TGTGCCAGCAGCCCCGGGGCTCAATATACGCAGTATTTT. The chain recombines TRBV11-2 with TRBJ2-3; D could derive from TRBD1 or TRBD2 (5 bases each). The germline V gene encodes CDR1 SGHAT and CDR2 FQNNGV. The CDR3 is 13 residues long. Trimming pared 5 bases from V and 7 bases from J, leaving 13 bases between.